The rows below give T cell receptor beta chains drawn from one sample of a study of cytomegalovirus exposure and HLA in healthy donors. Assay: immunoSEQ multiplex PCR; the TCRdb copy retains only in-frame clones and omits some. The sample records roughly 100,000 clones, around 83% being singletons. Sequenced: PBMCs. The receptors come from a woman under 30 in good health and CMV-seropositive. Each CDR3 is given with its conserved first and last residue. The order of the fields is D gene, clone size, J gene, V gene, CDR3 DNA, CDR3 protein. A D gene is named only where the DNA matches it firmly. Size values are once, few and many counts, or a class for expanded clones, and some rows have none.

. | . | TRBJ1-1 | TRBV7-9 | TGTGCCAGCAGCTTAGTCGATGGAGCCTCACCTGAAGCTTTCTTT | CASSLVDGASPEAFF
TRBD1 | . | TRBJ2-2 | TRBV18 | TGTGCCAGCTCACTGGGACAGGGGCCAAACACCGGGGAGCTGTTTTTT | CASSLGQGPNTGELFF
TRBD2 | . | TRBJ2-7 | TRBV5-1 | TGCGCCAGCACCCAACGGAGCGGGGGCTCTAAGCAGTACTTC | CASTQRSGGSKQYF
. | few | TRBJ1-5 | TRBV13 | TGTGCCAGCAGCTTAGCTAATCAGCCCCAGCATTTT | CASSLANQPQHF
TRBD1 | . | TRBJ1-2 | TRBV6-1 | TGTGCCAGCAGTCCGGGACAGAGCTATGGCTACACCTTC | CASSPGQSYGYTF
TRBD1 | . | TRBJ1-2 | TRBV12-5 | TGTGCTAGTGGTTTGTTCGAGGGGGCGAACTATGGCTACACCTTC | CASGLFEGANYGYTF
TRBD2 | once | TRBJ2-5 | TRBV5-1 | TGCGCCAGCAGCTTGAGGACTAGCGGGGTCCAAGAGACCCAGTACTTC | CASSLRTSGVQETQYF
. | . | TRBJ2-4 | TRBV11-2 | TGTGCCAGCCATTCCGGGACACGAGAAAACATTCAGTACTTC | CASHSGTRENIQYF
TRBD1 | . | TRBJ1-6 | TRBV27 | TGTGCCAGCAGCATGGGGACAGGGGGCGATTCACCCCTCCACTTT | CASSMGTGGDSPLHF
. | . | TRBJ2-5 | TRBV7-7 | TGTGCTAGCAGCCATCCAGGGGGAGGAGAGACCCAGTACTTC | CASSHPGGGETQYF
TRBD1 | . | TRBJ1-5 | TRBV19 | TGTGCCAGTAGCTTCGGACAGGGCAATCAGCCCCAGCATTTT | CASSFGQGNQPQHF
TRBD1 | . | TRBJ2-1 | TRBV7-9 | TGTGCCAGCAGCCACAAGGGGGCAAGTGAGCAGTTCTTC | CASSHKGASEQFF
. | . | TRBJ1-1 | TRBV5-4 | TGTGCCAGCAGCTCAATCAGGGGGAACACTGAAGCTTTCTTT | CASSSIRGNTEAFF